Shown below are 10 T cell receptor beta chains from a single sample sequenced in a study of blood T cells in healthy people across ages. It was with a sample-barcoded 5' primer and a J-beta primer mix that a second PCR of about 6 to 11 cycles was run. MiXCR, run by TCRdb on the 5' RACE reads, gives a single entry per CDR3 protein. The sample shows about 780,000 distinct CDR3 sequences, 46% of them seen only once. Sequencing was done on a sample of blood. The source of these receptors is an elderly man in good health.

The chain links TRBV24-1 to TRBJ2-2; TRBD2 might be the D (5 bases). Germline CDR1 is KGHDR and CDR2 is SFDVKD. V dropped 9 bases and J dropped 4 bases, with 8 bases sitting between them. CDR3 size: 12 residues. The CDR3 loop reads CATRGATGELFF. Here the CDR3 DNA reads TGTGCCACCCGGGGAGCCACCGGGGAGCTGTTTTTT.

The V and J genes are TRBV18 and TRBJ2-7, with TRBD1 matching 9 bases. With 3 bases clipped from V and 5 bases from J, the junction kept 5 bases outside the gene matches. Germline CDR1 and CDR2: KGHSH and LQKENI. The CDR3 has 14 amino acids. The CDR3 is CASSPRTGEDEQYF. The CDR3 DNA follows: TGTGCCAGCTCACCGCGGACAGGGGAGGACGAGCAGTACTTC.

As regards this clonotype: Mismatch with germline at one junction end may stem from a read error. The rearrangement joins TRBV5-1 to TRBJ2-1; D could derive from TRBD1 or TRBD2 (5 bases each). CDR1 and CDR2 from the germline V gene are SGHRS and YFSETQ. CDR3 length: 13 amino acids. The CDR3 nucleotides read TGCGCCAGCAGCCCCGGGACCGACAATGAGCGGTTCTTC. This codes for CASSPGTDNERFF.

A few counts support this clonotype. The V call is TRBV7-8, the J call TRBJ2-1; 14 bases are a match to TRBD2. The trim removed 2 bases at V and 7 bases at J, leaving 10 bases unmatched. The germline gives CDR1 SGHVS, CDR2 FQNEAQ. This CDR3 is 18 amino acids long. Written as DNA, the CDR3 is TGTGCCAGCAGCTTAATGACTAGCGGGAGGGCCATAGGGAATGAGCAGTTCTTC. Its translation: CASSLMTSGRAIGNEQFF.

The chain employs TRBV29-1 and TRBJ1-4, with D uncertain. V lost 4 bases and J 6 bases, leaving 15 bases between the germline ends. Germline V gives CDR1 SQVTM, CDR2 ANQGSEA. The length of the CDR3 is 14 residues. The CDR3 reads CSVAGGSVDEKLFF. CDR3 coding DNA: TGCAGCGTTGCAGGAGGCTCGGTAGATGAAAAACTGTTTTTT.

The table lists this clonotype with a few counts. The chain couples TRBV9 to TRBJ2-5; 9 bases agree with TRBD2. Germline V gives CDR1 SGDLS, CDR2 YYNGEE. The V segment lost 0 bases and the J segment 4 bases; nucleotides outside the gene matches: 7. The CDR3 has 16 amino acids. CDR3 nucleotide sequence: TGTGCCAGCAGCGTAGGAGCGGGAGGAGGGGGAGAGACCCAGTACTTC. It is translated as CASSVGAGGGGETQYF.

V is TRBV20-1 and J is TRBJ2-3; D gene unclear. The CDR3 runs 11 residues. Germline V gives CDR1 DFQATT, CDR2 SNEGSKA (reference sequence). The V end lost 5 bases, the J end lost 6 bases, and 9 bases lay between the germline ends. Here the CDR3 reads CSAELSDTQYF. As DNA, the CDR3 is TGCAGTGCTGAGCTTTCGGATACGCAGTATTTT.

V usage is TRBV12-3 or TRBV12-4 and J usage is TRBJ1-1; maybe TRBD1 (5 bases). The germline V and J ends were trimmed by 3 bases and 6 bases, with 14 bases remaining between them. This CDR3 spans 14 amino acids. The DNA for the CDR3 is TGTGCCAGCAGTTTTAGGGGTAGAGGGGCTGAAGCTTTCTTT. Translated, it gives CASSFRGRGAEAFF.

This chain joins TRBV20-1 and TRBJ2-1; no definite D call. This CDR3 has 16 residues. V lost 0 bases and J 0 bases, leaving 12 bases between the germline ends. Germline loops: CDR1 DFQATT, CDR2 SNEGSKA (reference sequence). This CDR3 is CSARDHGPSSYNEQFF. The DNA of the CDR3 is TGCAGTGCTAGAGATCACGGGCCCAGCTCCTACAATGAGCAGTTCTTC.

The chain joins TRBV20-1 to TRBJ2-3; D is unclear. Germline CDR1 DFQATT, CDR2 SNEGSKA (reference sequence). The V and J ends lost 6 bases and 0 bases respectively, with 7 bases between them. The CDR3 is 12 residues long. CDR3 region: CSAEVSTDTQYF. The CDR3 region has the DNA TGCAGTGCGGAAGTCAGCACAGATACGCAGTATTTT.